Sequencing of this TCR beta chain was carried out in a study of regulatory T cells in long-lasting Graves disease (dated by TCRdb to the early 2020s). Regarding the study in general: Antithyroid drugs had been taken for less than 3 months by newly diagnosed Graves' disease patients. Patients with persistent Graves' disease were compared with patients with newly diagnosed Graves' disease using TCR sequencing and RNA sequencing of peripheral blood. The study took place in China and was registered as a clinical trial. A total of 35 or so samples underwent TCR sequencing: around 13 from persistent and roughly 20 from newly diagnosed Graves' disease patients. General findings and caveats noted by the study authors: The study examined only peripheral blood because the primary lesion, thyroid tissue, could not be accessed. Lower TCR Shannon entropy and fewer highly expanded clones were observed in persistent Graves' disease patients than in newly diagnosed patients, which suggested clonal expansion. Patients with persistent disease shared more public clonotypes (around 3,000) than newly diagnosed patients did (roughly 970). The authors acknowledged the small sample size as a limitation that may reduce accuracy. TRBV28, TRBJ1-2 and TRBJ2-5 were preferentially used in persistent disease, while TRBV20-1 and TRBJ2-1 were favored in newly diagnosed disease. Sequencing and analysis were limited to the TCR beta chain.

As encoded in the germline V gene, CDR1 is MDHEN while CDR2 is SYDVKM. Unmatched junction bases come to 14, with V trimmed by 6 bases and J by 6 bases. From the cysteine through the phenylalanine, the CDR3 covers 17 amino acids. The retained sequence is limited to the CDR3, 51 bases, with the frame set at the first base. Library method: multiplex PCR. The reads were generated on an Illumina HiSeq 4000. TCR beta libraries were built with iRepertoire HTBI primers and Arm-PCR amplification of CDR3 regions. Gel purification was performed on PCR products prior to sequencing. The source study handled its data this way. Gene usage analysis of CDR3 amino acid clonotypes relied on the roughly 60 TRBV and 13 to 15 TRBJ segments identified across samples. COPE and FqMerger were used to merge filtered high-quality paired reads into contigs. BLAST was used to align contigs to IMGT TRBV, TRBD and TRBJ reference genes, with CDR3 defined following IMGT. Highly expanded clones were defined as clonotypes with a frequency above 0.1%. Shannon entropy was used to measure repertoire diversity, and the Gini coefficient was used to measure V-J evenness. Public clonotypes were defined as clonotypes shared by more than one individual. TCRdb reanalyzed the raw reads on its own, using fastp at Q25 for trimming and MiXCR for clone calling, and kept in-frame beta chains. Rows with one shared CDR3 protein collapse into an entry with the most common genes and DNA. The V and J calls and clone size come from TCRdb's table, not from the authors' own analysis. Across this sample there are roughly 420,000 distinct CDR3 sequences, with 12% to 15% seen only once. Roughly 15% of the sample belongs to the ten largest clones.

The table lists this clonotype with a few counts. Its antigen is currently not known. Base qualities are not provided; no much larger clone lies one nucleotide away. The time point label on this specimen signifies: newly diagnosed GD, antithyroid drugs for less than 3 months. For both TCR sequencing and RNA sequencing, RNA was extracted from PBMCs using TRIzol. The diagnosis of Graves' disease was made according to American Thyroid Association guidelines. The patients came from an endocrinology department in Xi'an, China. Each patient gave approximately 9 milliliters of peripheral blood, collected in an EDTA anticoagulant tube. Ficoll Paque Plus density gradient separation was used to isolate PBMCs, and no further T cell sorting was done. An Agilent 2100 Bioanalyzer and agarose gel were used to assess RNA quality, and a NanoDrop 2000 was used to measure RNA concentration. These data were also reused for a study on T cells in Graves' hyperthyroidism and ophthalmopathy. As the second publication notes: Stable Graves' hyperthyroidism was defined as no progression to ophthalmopathy during 18 months of follow-up. Hyperthyroidism patients were newly diagnosed, with disease duration under 2 months, and aged 18 to 65 years. The study excluded patients with uncontrolled infections, other autoimmune diseases, pregnancy or lactation. Diagnoses were based on clinical symptoms, serum thyroxine and TRAb, thyroid ultrasound and orbital computed tomography. For the first round of RT-PCR on the TCR CDR3, the HTBI primer set was used together with the Qiagen OneStep RT-PCR kit. Most expanded thyroid clonotypes (frequency above 0.001) were also detected in blood, suggesting blood repertoires may reflect thyroid immune responses. A model built on a 13 V-J signature distinguished ophthalmopathy from stable hyperthyroidism, reaching 85% to 90% sensitivity and around 81% specificity in cross-validation and 80%/75% in testing. In validation, the model predicted progression to ophthalmopathy with around 71% sensitivity and about 72% specificity, a median of about 6 months before onset. To identify distinguishing TCR V-J signatures, a discovery cohort of about 100 patients was used, comprising some 45 with Graves' ophthalmopathy and 57 with stable Graves' hyperthyroidism. Whether ophthalmopathy could be predicted prospectively was tested in an independent validation cohort made up of approximately 19 hyperthyroidism patients plus 17 patients who later progressed to ophthalmopathy. For training and testing, the 100 or so patients in the discovery cohort were randomly divided in a 7:3 ratio. In addition, the study compared T-cell repertoires in thyroid tissue and in blood from roughly six Graves' hyperthyroidism patients. After sampling, hyperthyroidism patients received methimazole starting at 30 mg daily, and ophthalmopathy patients received high-dose intravenous methylprednisolone. Libraries were constructed in a second round of multiplex PCR, after which size selection and purification were carried out. The libraries were sequenced on an Illumina HiSeq2000 using paired-end 100 bp reads. SOAPnuke was used to process the raw data, with reads discarded if the reads contained adapters or uncalled bases, had a mean Phred below 15, or lacked an exact constant-primer or identifier match. High-quality paired reads were merged using COPE v1.2.5, and each unique nucleotide sequence was defined as a clonotype. Clonotypes were aligned to IMGT TRBV, TRBD and TRBJ reference segments using MiTCR v1.1. The analysis was restricted to V-J combinations with a frequency above 0.0001, which together covered 99% to 99.2% of the repertoires. A TCS score was defined as the ratio of F50 (clonal expansion) to E x V (chaos), with BLOSUM62-based TCRdist applied between CDR3 peptides within each V-J. Welch's t-statistics and random forest reduced 450 to 600 V-J features to roughly 13, which were used in a naive Bayes classifier (R e1071). No statistical method was used to set the sample size in advance, and investigators knew the group allocation. TCR Vbeta CDR3 sequencing of roughly 140 peripheral blood samples (more than 40 ophthalmopathy, under 80 hyperthyroidism and roughly 17 progressor patients) is reported in the paper.

The chain is encoded by TRBV28 joined to TRBJ1-5; 10 middle bases align to TRBD1. The sequencing here drew on peripheral blood mononuclear cells (PBMCs), taken at new diagnosis, from a patient treated with antithyroid drugs. The TCR comes from a woman between 50 and 59 years old with Graves disease. Donor details come from another sample of the same person, matched by shared clones. DNA sequence: TGTGCCAGCAGCAAAGTCACCGGGACAGGGGCCGGTCAGCCCCAGCATTTT. Its protein product is CASSKVTGTGAGQPQHF.